Below are 11 T cell receptor beta chains sequenced from a single sample in a study of T cell repertoires in cytomegalovirus infection. Using its own MiXCR run on the reads, TCRdb lists one record per CDR3 protein. The profile shows hundreds of thousands of distinct CDR3 sequences, about a tenth of them singletons. Source material: PBMCs. The receptors were gathered from a human donor in good health (CMV status not recorded). Some clones in this sample may be carry-over from other donors' samples.

In this sample, this clonotype turned up many times. The J gene is TRBJ1-4, the V gene TRBV19, with D unresolved. The V and J ends lost 3 bases and 5 bases respectively, with 13 bases between them. The CDR3 runs 15 residues. Germline V gene data show CDR1 as LNHDA and CDR2 as SQIVND (reference sequence). For the CDR3, the DNA is TGTGCCAGTAGTATCCTCCATGGAAAGAATGAAAAACTGTTTTTT. Protein sequence: CASSILHGKNEKLFF.

This clonotype has at least ten counts. This rearrangement joins TRBV20-1 to TRBJ2-1, with 14 bases fitting TRBD2. The CDR3 sequence is 15 residues long. The V gene's germline CDR1 is DFQATT and CDR2 SNEGSKA (reference sequence). The V segment lost 3 bases and the J segment 10 bases; nucleotides outside the gene matches: 8. This chain's CDR3 is CSARVTSGGAGEQFF. In nucleotides, the CDR3 is TGCAGTGCTAGGGTGACTAGCGGGGGGGCCGGGGAGCAGTTCTTC.

The chain combines TRBV29-1 with TRBJ1-2; D unresolved. V was clipped by 8 bases and J by 7 bases, with 11 bases between them. Germline V gives CDR1 SQVTM, CDR2 ANQGSEA. There are 10 residues in the CDR3. CDR3 protein: CSRVFGGYTF. CDR3 coding DNA: TGCAGCAGGGTTTTTGGTGGCTACACCTTC.

V is TRBV20-1 and J is TRBJ2-1, with D maybe TRBD2 (6 bases). The CDR3 is 14 amino acids. V dropped 6 bases and J dropped 0 bases, with 12 bases sitting between them. CDR1 and CDR2 (germline): DFQATT, SNEGSKA (reference sequence). In DNA, the CDR3 is TGCAGTGCCGAAGGGACTGACTCCTACAATGAGCAGTTCTTC. This translates into CSAEGTDSYNEQFF.

This clonotype has at least ten counts. This sequence joins TRBV20-1 and TRBJ2-5; D remains ambiguous. The germline V and J ends were trimmed by 4 bases and 4 bases, with 10 bases remaining between them. In germline, CDR1 is DFQATT, CDR2 SNEGSKA (reference sequence). The CDR3 length is 12 residues. CDR3 in DNA: TGCAGTGCTACAGGTGGTTTAGAGACCCAGTACTTC. It is translated as CSATGGLETQYF.

This clonotype was picked up many times. The gene calls are TRBV6-2 or TRBV6-3 and TRBJ2-5, with TRBD1 as a possible D gene (6 bases). The V and J ends lost 5 bases and 4 bases respectively, with 17 bases between them. CDR3 length: 15 amino acids. The germline gives CDR1 MNHEY, CDR2 SVGEGT. Here the CDR3 reads CASSQYRVGIETQYF. The DNA for the CDR3 is TGTGCCAGCAGTCAATACAGGGTCGGGATAGAGACCCAGTACTTC.

In nucleotides, the CDR3 is TGTGCCAGTGGGGGAATGGGAGGGTCTGGACCCCAGCATTTT. Its translation: CASGGMGGSGPQHF. The rearrangement links TRBV2 to TRBJ1-5; D possibly corresponds to TRBD1 (5 bases). Per germline, CDR1 SNHLY and CDR2 FYNNEI. The CDR3 covers 14 residues. The V and J ends lost 9 bases and 10 bases respectively, with 22 bases between them.

There are many counts of this clonotype. The chain carries TRBV2 and TRBJ2-7; no clear D gene. The ends were cut back, 1 base at V and 2 bases at J, with 12 bases in the middle. Germline V gives CDR1 SNHLY, CDR2 FYNNEI. The length of the CDR3 is 15 residues. CDR3 sequence (DNA): TGTGCCAGCAGTGAAGGCACAAACTCGCCCTACGAGCAGTACGTC. Its translation: CASSEGTNSPYEQYV.

The CDR3 sequence is CASRLSGPITDTQYF. CDR3 coding DNA: TGTGCCAGCAGGCTTAGCGGGCCAATCACAGATACGCAGTATTTT. This chain links TRBV28 with TRBJ2-3, with 7 bases identical to TRBD2. The germline V gene has CDR1 MDHEN and CDR2 SYDVKM. V lost 6 bases, J lost 2 bases, and 8 bases stayed unmatched. This CDR3 is built from 15 residues. Full variable domain (remainder filled in from reference TRBV28 and TRBJ2-3): DVKVTQSSRYLVKRTGEKVFLECVQDMDHENMFWYRQDPGLGLRLIYFSYDVKMKEKGDIPEGYSVSREKKERFSLILESASTNQTSMYLCASRLSGPITDTQYFGPGTRLTVL.

The chain carries TRBV29-1 and TRBJ2-1; possibly TRBD2 for D (6 bases). The CDR3 totals 11 residues. The ends were cut back, 7 bases at V and 4 bases at J, with 8 bases in the middle. Germline CDR1 and CDR2: SQVTM and ANQGSEA. CDR3 amino acids: CSAGRYNEQFF. Written as DNA, the CDR3 is TGCAGCGCCGGGAGATACAATGAGCAGTTCTTC.

This clonotype was observed a few times. This chain links TRBV12-3 or TRBV12-4 with TRBJ1-2; D uncertain. Between the trimmed V and J ends, which lost 7 bases and 6 bases, there was a span of 15 bases. The CDR3 loop spans 13 amino acids. CDR3 sequence reads: CASTLGGGNGYTF. In nucleotides, the CDR3 is TGTGCCAGCACCCTAGGAGGTGGGAATGGCTACACCTTC.